These T cell receptor beta chains were read from a single sample in a study of cytomegalovirus exposure and HLA in healthy donors. Generated by immunoSEQ multiplex PCR, the TCRdb table keeps only in-frame clones and is missing some. The sample lists tens of thousands of clones; roughly 89% were seen once. Sequenced sample: PBMCs. The receptors shown here come from a woman aged 18-29 years in good health and CMV-seronegative. Both conserved end residues are part of each CDR3. D genes are given only for firm matches. Clone size is shown for a subset of rows, as once, few, many or a class of expanded clone.

>NA|TRBJ2-7|TRBV6-8|TRBD1
CASSYNRGYEQYF
TGTGCCAGCAGCTATAACAGGGGCTACGAGCAGTACTTC
>NA|TRBJ1-1|TRBV10-3|TRBD1
CAIRTGGTEAFF
TGTGCCATACGGACAGGGGGCACTGAAGCTTTCTTT
>NA|TRBJ2-1|TRBV11-3|NA
CASSLGHNEQFF
TGTGCCAGCAGCTTGGGCCACAATGAGCAGTTCTTC
>NA|TRBJ2-7|TRBV7-9|NA
CASSFPGQSYEQYF
TGTGCCAGCAGCTTCCCTGGACAGAGCTACGAGCAGTACTTC
>once|TRBJ1-5|TRBV10-3|NA
CATGSGVQPQHF
TGTGCCACCGGTTCAGGGGTTCAGCCCCAGCATTTT
>NA|TRBJ2-5|TRBV27|TRBD2
CATSKTGTSGRALQETQYF
TGTGCCACCTCAAAAACCGGGACTAGCGGGAGGGCCCTCCAAGAGACCCAGTACTTC
>NA|TRBJ2-7|TRBV7-9|TRBD2
CASSTRLAGEHYEQYF
TGTGCCAGCAGCACAAGACTAGCGGGAGAACACTACGAGCAGTACTTC
>NA|TRBJ1-1|TRBV29-1|NA
CSVDTGRNTEAFF
TGCAGCGTTGATACAGGGAGGAACACTGAAGCTTTCTTT
>NA|TRBJ2-7|TRBV29-1|TRBD2
CSVERQGGYEQYF
TGCAGCGTTGAACGGCAGGGAGGGTACGAGCAGTACTTC
>NA|TRBJ1-1|TRBV19|NA
CASKEGNTEAFF
TGTGCCAGTAAGGAGGGAAACACTGAAGCTTTCTTT
>NA|TRBJ2-3|TRBV9|TRBD2
CASSEIAGKVADTQYF
TGTGCCAGCAGCGAGATAGCGGGCAAGGTAGCAGATACGCAGTATTTT
>NA|TRBJ1-4|TRBV7-3|NA
CASSQSPYRVRDEKLFF
TGTGCCAGCAGCCAATCCCCTTACAGGGTGAGGGACGAAAAACTGTTTTTT
>NA|TRBJ2-2|TRBV5-8|NA
CASSLDGGELFF
TGTGCCAGCAGCTTGGACGGCGGGGAGCTGTTTTTT
>NA|TRBJ2-5|TRBV7-9|TRBD2
CASHGTSGGYRRETQYF
TGTGCCAGCCATGGGACTAGCGGGGGGTACCGGCGAGAGACCCAGTACTTC
>once|TRBJ1-2|TRBV7-9|NA
CASSLARVSGYTF
TGTGCCAGCAGCTTAGCGCGAGTAAGTGGCTACACCTTC
>NA|TRBJ1-5|TRBV15|NA
CATSRDQKAGEPQHF
TGTGCCACCAGCAGAGATCAGAAGGCGGGGGAGCCCCAGCATTTT
>NA|TRBJ2-1|TRBV19|NA
CASSPIATSSYNEQFF
TGTGCCAGTAGTCCCATAGCGACGAGCTCCTACAATGAGCAGTTCTTC
>NA|TRBJ2-3|TRBV6-1|NA
CASRIGGLPADTQYF
TGTGCCAGCAGAATCGGGGGGCTGCCAGCAGATACGCAGTATTTT
>NA|TRBJ2-1|TRBV2|NA
CASSWQGSSYNEQFF
TGTGCCAGCAGTTGGCAGGGGAGCTCCTACAATGAGCAGTTCTTC
>NA|TRBJ1-1|TRBV19|NA
CASKGGVSTEAFF
TGTGCCAGTAAGGGGGGGGTGAGCACTGAAGCTTTCTTT
>NA|TRBJ2-1|TRBV6-1|NA
CASSRSRGVNEQFF
TGTGCCAGCAGCCGATCCCGGGGAGTGAATGAGCAGTTCTTC
>NA|TRBJ1-5|TRBV27|TRBD1
CASSKARGSQPQHF
TGTGCCAGCAGTAAGGCCAGGGGGAGTCAGCCCCAGCATTTT
>NA|TRBJ2-5|TRBV7-2|TRBD2
CASSRTSGRAVEETQYF
TGTGCCAGCAGCCGGACTAGCGGGAGGGCCGTAGAAGAGACCCAGTACTTC
>NA|TRBJ2-6|TRBV5-6|NA
CASSSGVGANVLTF
TGTGCCAGCAGCTCCGGGGTGGGGGCCAACGTCCTGACTTTC
>NA|TRBJ1-2|TRBV7-6|NA
CASSYAGGSGYTF
TGTGCCAGCAGCTATGCGGGGGGCAGCGGCTACACCTTC
>NA|TRBJ2-3|TRBV28|NA
CASSLYRGGTDTQYF
TGTGCCAGCAGTTTATACCGCGGAGGCACAGATACGCAGTATTTT
>NA|TRBJ2-1|TRBV29-1|NA
CSVEGEGGIYNEQFF
TGCAGCGTTGAAGGGGAGGGGGGGATCTACAATGAGCAGTTCTTC
>NA|TRBJ1-2|TRBV29-1|NA
CSVDAQGGYGYTF
TGCAGCGTTGATGCCCAGGGTGGTTATGGCTACACCTTC
>once|TRBJ1-1|TRBV21-1|NA
CASSKGQGNTEAFF
TGTGCCAGCAGCAAAGGGCAGGGGAACACTGAAGCTTTCTTT
>NA|TRBJ2-2|TRBV29-1|TRBD2
CSVERGDTGELFF
TGCAGCGTTGAACGGGGGGACACCGGGGAGCTGTTTTTT
>NA|TRBJ1-5|TRBV2|NA
CASRRQGGQPQHF
TGTGCCAGCAGGCGGCAGGGAGGTCAGCCCCAGCATTTT
>NA|TRBJ2-7|TRBV27|NA
CASSLFWQSYEQYF
TGTGCCAGCAGTTTATTTTGGCAGTCCTACGAGCAGTACTTC
>NA|TRBJ1-1|TRBV10-3|TRBD1
CAAGQGKTEAFF
TGTGCCGCCGGACAGGGCAAGACTGAAGCTTTCTTT
>NA|TRBJ1-6|TRBV30|TRBD1
CAWSVFGTGEKPLHF
TGTGCCTGGAGTGTCTTCGGGACAGGGGAAAAGCCCCTCCACTTT
>NA|TRBJ2-5|TRBV5-6|NA
CASSRKGVEETQYF
TGTGCCAGCAGCCGCAAGGGGGTCGAAGAGACCCAGTACTTC